The entry below gives a single T cell receptor (beta chain) sequence along with its context. Its specificity is not known. The data were obtained in a study of CD8 T cell repertoires and HIV-1 epitope variants. Across the whole study: Separate wells received one of Twenty-five Gag or Nef variant peptides. Tested: three Gag epitope families, Nef HW9 and YT9.

Assay: immunoSEQ multiplex PCR; the TCRdb copy retains only in-frame clones and omits some. The sample carries over 4,500 clones, 65% recorded once. Per the germline V gene, CDR1 is GTSNPN and CDR2 is SVGIG (reference sequence). The CDR3 has 15 amino acids. V lost 5 bases, J lost 7 bases, and 23 bases lay in between. Points from the study as a whole: No clonotypes responded to the TAALDMSHF plasma variant; 4 or 5 recognized KF9, one HW9.

This rearrangement joins TRBV30 to TRBJ1-2, with D unresolved. The source of this sequence is a male donor with HIV. The sequenced material came from cultured CD8+ T cells derived from PBMCs. This chain's CDR3 is CAWASPSTSRFGYTF. In DNA form, the CDR3 reads TGTGCCTGGGCTTCCCCTTCGACTTCACGGTTTGGCTACACCTTC.